The entry below describes one TCR beta chain. As yet, its antigen is unknown. After isolation, RNA underwent reverse transcription to generate cDNA as the sequencing template. The data were produced by immunoSEQ multiplex PCR, yet TCRdb's version contains in-frame clones alone and is incomplete. The sample lists approximately 200,000 clones, roughly 50% occurring once. Sample treatment: oral pan-JAK inhibitor, 5-10 mg twice daily. CD4+ and CD8+ T cells were sorted from PBMCs stained for CD3, CD4 and CD8. Trimming took 0 bases from V and 9 from J, leaving 9 bases between them. The CDR3 is 13 amino acids. CDR1 and CDR2 (germline): LGHNA, YSLEER. The data were obtained in a study of CD8+ T cells in alopecia areata. Study-level findings and limits: Clarity of TCR sharing across patients fell short of that in mice, possibly HLA-related. Scalp lesions, especially in alopecia totalis/universalis, had higher clonality than normal scalp.

The sequenced sample was CD4+ T cells sorted from blood, obtained at week 24, from a patient treated with tofacitinib. This rearrangement joins TRBV4-3 to TRBJ2-1; D is undetermined. The clonotype was recovered from a human donor with alopecia areata. The CDR3 loop is CASSQDINREQFF. CDR3 bases: TGCGCCAGCAGCCAAGATATCAACCGTGAGCAGTTCTTC.